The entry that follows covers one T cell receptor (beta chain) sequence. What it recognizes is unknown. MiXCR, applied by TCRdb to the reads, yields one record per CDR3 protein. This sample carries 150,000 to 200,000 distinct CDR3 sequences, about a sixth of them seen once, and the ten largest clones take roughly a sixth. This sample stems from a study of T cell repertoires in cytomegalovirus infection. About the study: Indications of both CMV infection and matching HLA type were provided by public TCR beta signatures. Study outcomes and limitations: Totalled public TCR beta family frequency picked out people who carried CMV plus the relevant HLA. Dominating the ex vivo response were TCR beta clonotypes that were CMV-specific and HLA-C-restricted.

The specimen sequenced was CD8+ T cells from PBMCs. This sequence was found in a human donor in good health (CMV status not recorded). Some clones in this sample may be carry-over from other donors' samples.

This CDR3 is CASSQDPDGTGNPSNQPQHF. The CDR3 DNA reads as TGTGCCAGCAGCCAAGATCCCGACGGGACAGGGAACCCTAGCAATCAGCCCCAGCATTTT. The gene calls are TRBV14 and TRBJ1-5; 9 bases fit TRBD1. The ends lost 0 bases at V and 0 bases at J; junction bases unmatched: 12. This CDR3 spans 20 amino acids. CDR1 is SGHDN, CDR2 FVKESK, per germline.